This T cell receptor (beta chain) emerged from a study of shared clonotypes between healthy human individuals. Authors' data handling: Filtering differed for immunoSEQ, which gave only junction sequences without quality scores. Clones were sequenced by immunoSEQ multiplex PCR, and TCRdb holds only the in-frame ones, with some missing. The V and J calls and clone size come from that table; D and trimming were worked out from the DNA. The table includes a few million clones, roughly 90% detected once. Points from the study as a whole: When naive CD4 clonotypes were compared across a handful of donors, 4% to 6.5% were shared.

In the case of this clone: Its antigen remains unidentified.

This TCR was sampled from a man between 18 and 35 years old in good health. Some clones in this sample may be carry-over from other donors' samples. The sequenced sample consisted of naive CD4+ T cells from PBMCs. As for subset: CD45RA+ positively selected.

CDR3 sequence: CASTRRGRWDGYTF. Written as DNA, the CDR3 is TGTGCCAGCACTCGCAGGGGGCGCTGGGATGGCTACACCTTC. This chain joins TRBV4-2 and TRBJ1-2; 8 nucleotides line up with TRBD1. J was trimmed by 6 bases and V by 7 bases; bases with no gene match: 10. The CDR3 totals 14 residues. Per the germline V gene, CDR1 is LGHNA and CDR2 is YNFKEQ.